Listed below are T cell receptor beta chains from one sample, sequenced in a study of early T cells in non-severe SARS-CoV-2 infection. Each CDR3 protein gets one entry after TCRdb re-called the 5' RACE reads with MiXCR. The data show 35,000 to 45,000 distinct CDR3 sequences, under 8% seen once. The sequencing used whole blood, collected at baseline. These receptors all come from an adult who was a healthcare worker with PCR-confirmed SARS-CoV-2 infection or an uninfected control (not recorded which). Both conserved end residues are part of each CDR3. The order of the fields is J gene, D gene, clone size, V gene, CDR3 DNA, CDR3 protein. D genes are given only for firm matches. Rows may omit the clone size; those that give it use once, few, many or a size class.

j_gene: TRBJ1-2
d_gene: TRBD1
abundance: many
v_gene: TRBV14
CDR3nt: TGTGCCAGCAGCCAGGGACAGGGAGACGGCTACACCTTC
CDR3aa: CASSQGQGDGYTF

j_gene: TRBJ2-5
d_gene: TRBD1
abundance: few
v_gene: TRBV11-2
CDR3nt: TGTGCCAGCAGCTTGACAGGGGGCTACTACCAAGAGACCCAGTACTTC
CDR3aa: CASSLTGGYYQETQYF

j_gene: TRBJ1-2
d_gene: TRBD1
abundance: .
v_gene: TRBV27
CDR3nt: TGTGCCAGCAGTACTCGGACAGGGGAATCTGGCTACACCTTC
CDR3aa: CASSTRTGESGYTF

j_gene: TRBJ2-2
d_gene: TRBD2
abundance: .
v_gene: TRBV7-3
CDR3nt: TGTGCCAGCAGCTTAACGTCCCCCCCTAGCGGGATCACCGGGGAGCTGTTTTTT
CDR3aa: CASSLTSPPSGITGELFF

j_gene: TRBJ2-7
d_gene: .
abundance: few
v_gene: TRBV6-6
CDR3nt: TGTGCCAGCAGTTACCAGGACACCTACGAGCAGTACTTC
CDR3aa: CASSYQDTYEQYF

j_gene: TRBJ2-2
d_gene: .
abundance: many
v_gene: TRBV9
CDR3nt: TGTGCCAGCAGCGTAGGGCTAGCCGCCACCGGGGAGCTGTTTTTT
CDR3aa: CASSVGLAATGELFF

j_gene: TRBJ1-3
d_gene: .
abundance: few
v_gene: TRBV6-1
CDR3nt: TGTGCCAGCAGTGAAGCGATTAAGAGGAGCTCTGGAAACACCATATATTTT
CDR3aa: CASSEAIKRSSGNTIYF

j_gene: TRBJ2-1
d_gene: .
abundance: many
v_gene: TRBV5-8
CDR3nt: TGTGCCAGCAGCCTCGGACAAGCCATCTCCTACAATGAGCAGTTCTTC
CDR3aa: CASSLGQAISYNEQFF

j_gene: TRBJ2-2
d_gene: TRBD2
abundance: .
v_gene: TRBV14
CDR3nt: TGTGCCAGCTCTGTTGGCCTAGCGGGAGTTTCCGGGGAGCTGTTTTTT
CDR3aa: CASSVGLAGVSGELFF

j_gene: TRBJ2-5
d_gene: .
abundance: few
v_gene: TRBV30
CDR3nt: TGTGCCTTGGCAGGGGTTCGAGAGACCCAGTACTTC
CDR3aa: CALAGVRETQYF

j_gene: TRBJ1-1
d_gene: TRBD1
abundance: .
v_gene: TRBV15
CDR3nt: TGTGCCACCAGCCTCCGACAGGGACCCGAAGCTTTCTTT
CDR3aa: CATSLRQGPEAFF

j_gene: TRBJ1-2
d_gene: .
abundance: few
v_gene: TRBV28
CDR3nt: TGTGCCAGCAGCCCGTCGGGGCCGCTTGGCTACACCTTC
CDR3aa: CASSPSGPLGYTF

j_gene: TRBJ2-2
d_gene: TRBD2
abundance: few
v_gene: TRBV19
CDR3nt: TGTGCCAGTAGTATCGGCGGGGGGTCGCGCACCGGGGAGCTGTTTTTT
CDR3aa: CASSIGGGSRTGELFF